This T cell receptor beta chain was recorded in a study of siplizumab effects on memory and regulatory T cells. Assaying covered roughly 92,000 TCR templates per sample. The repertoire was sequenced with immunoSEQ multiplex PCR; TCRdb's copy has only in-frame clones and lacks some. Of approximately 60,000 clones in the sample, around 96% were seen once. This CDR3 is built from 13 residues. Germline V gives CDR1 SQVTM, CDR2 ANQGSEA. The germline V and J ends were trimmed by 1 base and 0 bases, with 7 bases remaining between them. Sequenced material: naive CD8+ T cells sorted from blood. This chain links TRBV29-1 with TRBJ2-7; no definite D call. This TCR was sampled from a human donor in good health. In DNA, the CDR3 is TGCAGCGTTGAAGGTACTTACTCCTACGAGCAGTACTTC. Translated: CSVEGTYSYEQYF.